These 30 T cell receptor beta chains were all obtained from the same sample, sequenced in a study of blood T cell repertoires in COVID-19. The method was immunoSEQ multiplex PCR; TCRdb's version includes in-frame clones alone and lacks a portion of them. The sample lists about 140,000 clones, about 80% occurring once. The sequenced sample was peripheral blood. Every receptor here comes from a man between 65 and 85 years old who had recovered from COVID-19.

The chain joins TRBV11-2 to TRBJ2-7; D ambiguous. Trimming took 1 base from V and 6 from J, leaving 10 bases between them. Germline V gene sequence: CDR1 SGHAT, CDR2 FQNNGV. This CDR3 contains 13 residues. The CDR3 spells CASSLGSGSEQYF. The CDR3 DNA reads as TGTGCCAGCAGCTTAGGGTCAGGCTCCGAGCAGTACTTC.

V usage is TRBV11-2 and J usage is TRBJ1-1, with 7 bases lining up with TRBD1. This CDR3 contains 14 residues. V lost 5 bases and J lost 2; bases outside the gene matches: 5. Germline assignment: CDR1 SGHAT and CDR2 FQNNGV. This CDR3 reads CASSPDRTNTEAFF. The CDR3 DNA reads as TGTGCCAGCAGCCCGGACAGGACAAACACTGAAGCTTTCTTT.

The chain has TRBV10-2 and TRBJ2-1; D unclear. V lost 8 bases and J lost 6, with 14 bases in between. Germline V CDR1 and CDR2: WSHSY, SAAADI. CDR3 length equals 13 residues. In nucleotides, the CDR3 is TGCGCCAGCGAGGTGGCCGCCGGCAATGAGCAGTTCTTC. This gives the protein CASEVAAGNEQFF.

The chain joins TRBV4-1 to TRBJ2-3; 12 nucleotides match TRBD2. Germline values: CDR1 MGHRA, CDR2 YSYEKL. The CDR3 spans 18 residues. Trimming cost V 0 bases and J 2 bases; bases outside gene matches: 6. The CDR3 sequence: CASSQDRTSGVLTDTQYF. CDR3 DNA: TGCGCCAGCAGCCAAGATCGGACTAGCGGGGTACTCACAGATACGCAGTATTTT.

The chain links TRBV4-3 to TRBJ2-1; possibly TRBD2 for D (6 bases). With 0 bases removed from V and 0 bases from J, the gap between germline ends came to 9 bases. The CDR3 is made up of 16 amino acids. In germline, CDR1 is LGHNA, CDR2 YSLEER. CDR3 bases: TGCGCCAGCAGCCAAGATCGGAGGGACTCCTACAATGAGCAGTTCTTC. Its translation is CASSQDRRDSYNEQFF.

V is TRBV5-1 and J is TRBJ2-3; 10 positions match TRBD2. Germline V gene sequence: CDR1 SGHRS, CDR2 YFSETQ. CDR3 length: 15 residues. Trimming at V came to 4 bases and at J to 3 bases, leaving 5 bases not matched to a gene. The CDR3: CASSRTSGVTDTQYF. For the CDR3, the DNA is TGCGCCAGCAGCAGGACTAGCGGAGTAACAGATACGCAGTATTTT.

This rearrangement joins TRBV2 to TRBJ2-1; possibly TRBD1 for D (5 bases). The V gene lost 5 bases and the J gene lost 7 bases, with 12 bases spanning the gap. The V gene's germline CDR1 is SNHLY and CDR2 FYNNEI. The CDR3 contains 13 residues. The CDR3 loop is CASSPDSANEQFF. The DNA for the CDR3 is TGTGCCAGCAGTCCCGACAGCGCTAATGAGCAGTTCTTC.

In DNA form, the CDR3 reads TGTGGCCGCAGCGGGAGGGCCCCCTCCGGGGAGCTGTTTTTT. Translated, it gives CGRSGRAPSGELFF. The chain has TRBV30 and TRBJ2-2, with 10 bases fitting TRBD2. This CDR3 contains 14 residues. Germline CDR1 reads GTSNPN; CDR2 reads SVGIG (reference sequence).

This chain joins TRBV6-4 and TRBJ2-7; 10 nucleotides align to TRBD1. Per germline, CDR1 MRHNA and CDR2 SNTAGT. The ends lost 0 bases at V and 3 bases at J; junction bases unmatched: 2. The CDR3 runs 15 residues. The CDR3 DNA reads TGTGCCAGCAGTGACTCGACAGGGGGCGGCTACGAGCAGTACTTC. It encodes CASSDSTGGGYEQYF.

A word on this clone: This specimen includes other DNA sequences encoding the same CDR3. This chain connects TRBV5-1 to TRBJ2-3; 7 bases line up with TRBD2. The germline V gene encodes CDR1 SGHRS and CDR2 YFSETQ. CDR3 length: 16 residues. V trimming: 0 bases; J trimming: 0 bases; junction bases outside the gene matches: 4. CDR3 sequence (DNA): TGCGCCAGCAGCTTGGGGCTAGCGGCAAGCACAGATACGCAGTATTTT. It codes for CASSLGLAASTDTQYF.

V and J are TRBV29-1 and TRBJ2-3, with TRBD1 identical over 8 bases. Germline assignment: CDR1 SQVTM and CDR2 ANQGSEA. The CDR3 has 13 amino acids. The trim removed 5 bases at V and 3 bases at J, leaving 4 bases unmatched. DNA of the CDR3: TGCAGCGTTCAGGGGGCTGGGACAGATACGCAGTATTTT. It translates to CSVQGAGTDTQYF.

The CDR3 DNA reads TGTGCCAGCAGCTCCCCACAAGGGGGTTCCTACGAGCAGTACTTC. Amino acids: CASSSPQGGSYEQYF. This chain uses TRBV11-2 with TRBJ2-7; perhaps TRBD1 as D (6 bases). CDR1 is SGHAT and CDR2 is FQNNGV in the germline V gene. V gave up 4 bases and J gave up 1 base, with 14 bases separating them. The CDR3 runs 15 residues.

The CDR3: CASTTPPSYGYTF. The CDR3 DNA sequence: TGTGCCAGCACCACGCCCCCCAGTTATGGCTACACCTTC. The V call is TRBV6-5, the J call TRBJ1-2; D unclear. The CDR3 loop spans 13 amino acids. With 7 bases removed from V and 5 bases from J, the gap between germline ends came to 14 bases. The germline gives CDR1 MNHEY, CDR2 SVGAGI.

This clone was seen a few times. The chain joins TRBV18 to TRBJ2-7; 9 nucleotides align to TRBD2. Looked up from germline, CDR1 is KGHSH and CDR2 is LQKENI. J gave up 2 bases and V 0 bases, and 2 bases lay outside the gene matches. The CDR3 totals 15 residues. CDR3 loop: CASSPPLAGAYEQYF. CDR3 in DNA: TGTGCCAGCTCACCACCTTTAGCGGGGGCCTACGAGCAGTACTTC.

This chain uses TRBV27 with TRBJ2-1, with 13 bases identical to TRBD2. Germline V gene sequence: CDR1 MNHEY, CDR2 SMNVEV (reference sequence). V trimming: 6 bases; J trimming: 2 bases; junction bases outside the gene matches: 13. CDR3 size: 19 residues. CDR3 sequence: CASSPLDGLAGVPYNEQFF. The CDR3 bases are TGTGCCAGCAGCCCGCTGGACGGACTAGCGGGAGTACCCTACAATGAGCAGTTCTTC.

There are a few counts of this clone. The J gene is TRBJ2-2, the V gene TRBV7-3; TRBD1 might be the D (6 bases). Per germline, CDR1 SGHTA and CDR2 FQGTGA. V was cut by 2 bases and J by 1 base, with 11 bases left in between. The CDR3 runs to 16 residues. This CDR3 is CASSLWGPLNTGELFF. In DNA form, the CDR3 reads TGTGCCAGCAGCTTATGGGGGCCCCTGAACACCGGGGAGCTGTTTTTT. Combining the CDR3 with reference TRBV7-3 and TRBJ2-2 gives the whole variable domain GAGVSQTPSNKVTEKGKYVELRCDPISGHTALYWYRQSLGQGPEFLIYFQGTGAADDSGLPNDRFFAVRPEGSVSTLKIQRTERGDSAVYLCASSLWGPLNTGELFFGEGSRLTVL.

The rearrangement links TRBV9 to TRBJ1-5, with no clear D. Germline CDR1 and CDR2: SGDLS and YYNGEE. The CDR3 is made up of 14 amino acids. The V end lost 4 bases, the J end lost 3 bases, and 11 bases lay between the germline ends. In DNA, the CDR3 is TGTGCCAGCAGCTCCGGGGAACCCAATCAGCCCCAGCATTTT. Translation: CASSSGEPNQPQHF.

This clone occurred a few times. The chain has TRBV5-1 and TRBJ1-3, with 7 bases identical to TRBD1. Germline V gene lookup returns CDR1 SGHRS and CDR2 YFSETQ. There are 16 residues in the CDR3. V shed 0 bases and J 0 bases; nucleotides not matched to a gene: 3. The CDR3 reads CASSLGTGPSGNTIYF. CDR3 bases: TGCGCCAGCAGCTTGGGGACAGGACCCTCTGGAAACACCATATATTTT.

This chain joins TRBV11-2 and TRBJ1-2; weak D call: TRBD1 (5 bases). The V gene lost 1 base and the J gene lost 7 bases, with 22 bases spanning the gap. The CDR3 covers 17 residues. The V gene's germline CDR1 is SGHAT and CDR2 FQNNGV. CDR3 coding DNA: TGTGCCAGCAGCTTAGGGGTATTTGGGGCTGATTCAGGTGGCTACACCTTC. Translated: CASSLGVFGADSGGYTF.

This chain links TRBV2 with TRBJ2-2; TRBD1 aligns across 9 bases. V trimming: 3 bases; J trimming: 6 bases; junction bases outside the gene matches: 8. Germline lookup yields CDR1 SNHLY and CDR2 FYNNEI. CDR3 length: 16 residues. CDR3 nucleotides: TGTGCCAGCAGTGACAAAGGGACAGGGATGGCCGGGGAGCTGTTTTTT. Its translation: CASSDKGTGMAGELFF.

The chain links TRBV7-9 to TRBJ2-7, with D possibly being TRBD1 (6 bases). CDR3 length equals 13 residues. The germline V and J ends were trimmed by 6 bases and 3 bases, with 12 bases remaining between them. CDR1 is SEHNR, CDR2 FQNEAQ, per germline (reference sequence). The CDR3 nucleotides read TGTGCCAGCAGACGAACAGGGTTCTACGAGCAGTACTTC. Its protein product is CASRRTGFYEQYF. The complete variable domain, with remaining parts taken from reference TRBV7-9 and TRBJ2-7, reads DTGVSQNPRHKITKRGQNVTFRCDPISEHNRLYWYRQTLGQGPEFLTYFQNEAQLEKSRLLSDRFSAERPKGSFSTLEIQRTEQGDSAMYLCASRRTGFYEQYFGPGTRLTVT.

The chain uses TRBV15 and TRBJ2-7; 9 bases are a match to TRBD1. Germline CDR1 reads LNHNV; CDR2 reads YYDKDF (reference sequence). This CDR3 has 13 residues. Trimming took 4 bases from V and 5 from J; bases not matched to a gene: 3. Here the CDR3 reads CATSTGTGNEQYF. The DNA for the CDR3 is TGTGCCACCAGCACCGGGACAGGGAACGAGCAGTACTTC.

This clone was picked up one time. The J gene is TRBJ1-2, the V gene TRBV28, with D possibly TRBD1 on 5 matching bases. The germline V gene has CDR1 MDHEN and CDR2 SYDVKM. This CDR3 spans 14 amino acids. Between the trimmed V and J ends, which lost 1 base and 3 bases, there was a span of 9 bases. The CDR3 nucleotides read TGTGCCAGCAGTTTATTAGGCAGGGACTATGGCTACACCTTC. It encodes CASSLLGRDYGYTF.

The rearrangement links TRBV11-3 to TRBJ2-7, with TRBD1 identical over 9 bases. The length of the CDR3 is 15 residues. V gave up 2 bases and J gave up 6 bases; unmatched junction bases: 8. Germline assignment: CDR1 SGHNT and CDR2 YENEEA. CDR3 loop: CASSLSGQGSVEQYF. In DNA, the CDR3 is TGTGCCAGCAGCTTATCAGGACAGGGGTCGGTCGAGCAGTACTTC.

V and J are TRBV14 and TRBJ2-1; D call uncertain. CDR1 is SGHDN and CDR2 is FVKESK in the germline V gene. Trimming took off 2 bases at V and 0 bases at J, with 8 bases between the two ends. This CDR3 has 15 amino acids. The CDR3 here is CASSQQRYSYNEQFF. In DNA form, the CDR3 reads TGTGCCAGCAGCCAACAGCGATACTCCTACAATGAGCAGTTCTTC.

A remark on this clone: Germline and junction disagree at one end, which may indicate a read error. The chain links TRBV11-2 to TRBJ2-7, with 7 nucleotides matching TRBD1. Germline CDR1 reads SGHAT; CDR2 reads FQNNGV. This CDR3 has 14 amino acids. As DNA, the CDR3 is TGTGCCAGCAGTTTTCTGACAGGGTCCTCCGAGCAGTACTTC. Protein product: CASSFLTGSSEQYF. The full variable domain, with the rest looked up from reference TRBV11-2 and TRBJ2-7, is EAGVAQSPRYKIIEKRQSVAFWCNPISGHATLYWYQQILGQGPKLLIQFQNNGVVDDSQLPKDRFSAERLKGVDSTLKIQPAKLEDSAVYLCASSFLTGSSEQYFGPGTRLTVT.

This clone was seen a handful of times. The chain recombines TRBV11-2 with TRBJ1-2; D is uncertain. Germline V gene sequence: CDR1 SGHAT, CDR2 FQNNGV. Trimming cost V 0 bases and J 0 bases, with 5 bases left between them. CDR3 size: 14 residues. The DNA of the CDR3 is TGTGCCAGCAGCTTAGACAGAACTAACTATGGCTACACCTTC. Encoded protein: CASSLDRTNYGYTF. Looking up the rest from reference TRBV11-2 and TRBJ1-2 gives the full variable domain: EAGVAQSPRYKIIEKRQSVAFWCNPISGHATLYWYQQILGQGPKLLIQFQNNGVVDDSQLPKDRFSAERLKGVDSTLKIQPAKLEDSAVYLCASSLDRTNYGYTFGSGTRLTVV.

Here the CDR3 reads CASTSGREHNEQFF. CDR3 DNA sequence: TGTGCCAGCACATCCGGCAGGGAACACAATGAGCAGTTCTTC. The rearrangement joins TRBV9 to TRBJ2-1; the D gene is possibly TRBD1 (5 bases). V lost 6 bases and J 5 bases, leaving 15 bases between the germline ends. Germline loops: CDR1 SGDLS, CDR2 YYNGEE. The CDR3 has 14 residues.

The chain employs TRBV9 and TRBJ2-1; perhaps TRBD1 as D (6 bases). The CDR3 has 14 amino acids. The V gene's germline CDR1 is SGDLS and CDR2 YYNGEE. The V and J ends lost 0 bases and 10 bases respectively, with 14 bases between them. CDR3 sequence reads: CASSVAVWGTEQFF. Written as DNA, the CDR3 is TGTGCCAGCAGCGTAGCCGTCTGGGGGACAGAGCAGTTCTTC.

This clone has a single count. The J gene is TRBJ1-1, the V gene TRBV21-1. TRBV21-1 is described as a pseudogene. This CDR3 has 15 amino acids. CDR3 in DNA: TGTGCCAGCAGCCGGAATGGGAGAATGAACACTGAAGCTTTCTTT. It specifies CASSRNGRMNTEAFF.